The 8 T cell receptor beta chains below were found in one sample sequenced in a study of beta chain features in type 1 diabetes. Study results and caveats: Within each of all four CD4+ subsets, Type 1 diabetes patients had TCRB CDR3s that were moderately but significantly shorter.

As every portion of the isolated RNA was reverse transcribed, the sequencing read expressed TCRB transcripts. Generated by immunoSEQ multiplex PCR, the TCRdb table keeps only in-frame clones and is missing some. Of around 710,000 clones listed, 12% are singletons. Their antigen targets remain unknown. The sample taken for sequencing was naive CD4+ T cells from blood. These receptors were obtained from a man under 40 with type 1 diabetes.

The genes are TRBV6-5 and TRBJ1-1, with no clear D. The CDR3 has 14 amino acids. The germline V gene encodes CDR1 MNHEY and CDR2 SVGAGI. Trimming removed 2 bases from V and 1 base from J, with 8 bases in between. The CDR3 DNA sequence: TGTGCCAGCAGTTACGAGTGGAGGAACACTGAAGCTTTCTTT. Protein sequence: CASSYEWRNTEAFF.

This clone turned up a few times. The rearrangement uses TRBV2 and TRBJ2-1; a weak D match, TRBD2 (7 bases). There are 14 residues in the CDR3. Trimming stripped 6 bases from V and 5 bases from J, with 14 bases between. The germline V gene has CDR1 SNHLY and CDR2 FYNNEI. This chain's CDR3 is CASRNGGPNNEQFF. The CDR3 region has the DNA TGTGCCAGCAGGAACGGGGGGCCGAACAATGAGCAGTTCTTC.

This clone came up a few times. The rearrangement joins TRBV4-2 to TRBJ2-7; the D gene is possibly TRBD1 (6 bases). The ends were cut back, 3 bases at V and 0 bases at J, with 15 bases in the middle. This CDR3 has 16 residues. The germline V gene has CDR1 LGHNA and CDR2 YNFKEQ. The DNA of the CDR3 is TGTGCCAGCAGCCACCCAGCCGGACAGAGCTCCTACGAGCAGTACTTC. Its translation is CASSHPAGQSSYEQYF.

This clone was seen a handful of times. The V and J genes are TRBV14 and TRBJ1-1; D gene uncertain. Germline V CDR1 and CDR2: SGHDN, FVKESK. This CDR3 contains 13 residues. Trimming left V 9 bases short and J 1 base short, with 12 bases between. The CDR3 coding sequence is TGTGCCAGTAGCAGGCAGCCGAACACTGAAGCTTTCTTT. Translated: CASSRQPNTEAFF.

The chain carries TRBV18 and TRBJ1-5, with TRBD1 matching over 7 bases. Germline CDR1 is KGHSH and CDR2 is LQKENI. The V gene end was trimmed by 3 bases and the J gene end by 3 bases; junction bases not matched to a gene: 2. This CDR3 has 14 residues. CDR3: CASSPTGYNQPQHF. The CDR3 region has the DNA TGTGCCAGCTCACCGACAGGGTACAATCAGCCCCAGCATTTT.

This clone was seen more than once but under ten times. The V call is TRBV7-8, the J call TRBJ2-3; a possible D gene is TRBD1 (5 bases). Trimming took 3 bases from V and 5 from J, leaving 15 bases between them. The CDR3 length is 15 residues. Germline CDR1 reads SGHVS; CDR2 reads FQNEAQ. CDR3 DNA: TGTGCCAGCAGCTTTCGACAGAGACGAGAAGATACGCAGTATTTT. Protein: CASSFRQRREDTQYF.

In this sample, this clone turned up once. A much larger clone lies a single base off, so this may be a read error. The rearrangement joins TRBV9 to TRBJ2-3, with a possible D match to TRBD2 (6 bases). Germline CDR1 SGDLS, CDR2 YYNGEE. This CDR3 has 13 amino acids. The V and J ends lost 7 bases and 5 bases respectively, with 14 bases between them. CDR3 nucleotides: TGTGCCAGCTACGGGGGTGGAGGAGATACGCAGTATTTT. Amino acid sequence: CASYGGGGDTQYF. The full variable domain, with the rest looked up from reference TRBV9 and TRBJ2-3, is DSGVTQTPKHLITATGQRVTLRCSPRSGDLSVYWYQQSLDQGLQFLIQYYNGEERAKGNILERFSAQQFPDLHSELNLSSLELGDSALYFCASYGGGGDTQYFGPGTRLTVL.

The sample holds a few counts of this clone. This rearrangement joins TRBV13 to TRBJ2-1, with 11 bases aligning to TRBD2. CDR1 and CDR2 from the germline V gene are PRHDT and FYEKMQ (reference sequence). The V gene end was trimmed by 4 bases and the J gene end by 1 base; junction bases not matched to a gene: 3. The CDR3 is 16 residues long. CDR3 nucleotide sequence: TGTGCCAGCAGCTCCCGACTAGCGGGGTCCTACAATGAGCAGTTCTTC. This encodes CASSSRLAGSYNEQFF.